Here is one T cell receptor beta chain with its context. Its specificity is not known. This record comes from a study of CD8 T cells in ankylosing spondylitis. Each CDR3 protein gets one entry after TCRdb re-called the 5' RACE reads with MiXCR. The sample lists around 340,000 distinct CDR3 sequences, about 15% occurring once. Study-wide results and limits: Typical of ankylosing spondylitis blood, it appeared, was a TCR beta motif of under 10 highly homologous variants.

The CDR3 extends over 13 amino acids. Trimming removed 4 bases from V and 2 bases from J, with 9 bases in between. CDR1 and CDR2 (germline): SNHLY, FYNNEI. This clonotype originated in a male donor with ankylosing spondylitis or in good health (not recorded which). The source material was blood, either unsorted or a sorted T cell fraction (not recorded which). The chain has TRBV2 and TRBJ2-7, with D unclear. CDR3 nucleotides: TGTGCCAGCAGTGTAGACTTAACCTACGAGCAGTACTTC. This gives the protein CASSVDLTYEQYF.